This TCR beta chain was profiled in a study of tumor and adjacent non-tumor tissue in lung cancer. On the study more broadly: On average, productive TCRbeta reads reached about 4.17 million per sample. Study results and limitations: Compared with tumor, normal lung showed significantly lower TCR diversity. Tumor repertoires had a smaller top 100 clone share than normal lung.

The template was RNA from unsorted bulk tissue. This non-tumor lung sample came from over 3 cm beyond the tumor edge. The CDR3 is 13 residues long. Germline CDR1 is SGHAT and CDR2 is FQNNGV. Points on this clonotype: The antigen is not known. The junction and the germline gene differ at one end; a read error may be behind it.

The library came from three nested PCR rounds adapted from ARM-PCR protocols. TCRdb reanalysed the multiplex PCR reads using MiXCR and keeps one entry per CDR3 protein. The table has approximately 77,000 distinct CDR3 sequences, roughly 80% seen once. The receptor was derived from a man in his fifties or sixties with non-small cell lung cancer. The specimen sequenced was distant non-tumor lung tissue. The rearrangement links TRBV11-2 to TRBJ2-5; 7 bases align to TRBD1. As DNA, the CDR3 is TGTGCCAACTGCTATACAGGGGAAGAGGCCCAGTACTTC. Encoded protein: CANCYTGEEAQYF.